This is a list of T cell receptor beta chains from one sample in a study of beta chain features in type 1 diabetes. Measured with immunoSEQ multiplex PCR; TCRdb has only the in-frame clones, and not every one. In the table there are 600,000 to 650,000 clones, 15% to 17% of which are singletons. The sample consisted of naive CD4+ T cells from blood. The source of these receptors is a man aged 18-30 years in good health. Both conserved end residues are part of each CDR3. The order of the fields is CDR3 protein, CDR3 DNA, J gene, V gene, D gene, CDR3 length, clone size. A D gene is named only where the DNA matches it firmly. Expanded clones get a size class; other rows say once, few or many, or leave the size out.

CASSPRQGRNTEAFF,TGTGCCAGTAGCCCTAGACAGGGCAGGAACACTGAAGCTTTCTTT,TRBJ1-1,TRBV19,TRBD1,15,few
CASSESPTPRDTQYF,TGTGCCAGCAGTGAAAGCCCGACCCCTAGAGATACGCAGTATTTT,TRBJ2-3,TRBV6-1,.,15,.
CASSAPWGVRYGYTF,TGTGCCAGCAGCGCCCCTTGGGGGGTGAGGTATGGCTACACCTTC,TRBJ1-2,TRBV11-2,.,15,.
CASSKTVPRGNTIYF,TGTGCCAGCAGCAAGACAGTACCTCGCGGAAACACCATATATTTT,TRBJ1-3,TRBV7-9,.,15,few
CASSPGTGRGETQYF,TGTGCCAGCAGCCCCGGGACAGGGAGGGGTGAGACCCAGTACTTC,TRBJ2-5,TRBV7-2,TRBD1,15,.
CASSLRESVGRSSYEQYF,TGTGCCAGCAGCTTAAGGGAGTCTGTGGGGAGGAGCTCCTACGAGCAGTACTTC,TRBJ2-7,TRBV7-2,.,18,few
CASSFRTPDTQYF,TGTGCCAGCAGTTTCCGAACTCCAGATACGCAGTATTTT,TRBJ2-3,TRBV6-6,.,13,few
CASSSEGAGNQPQHF,TGCGCCAGCAGCTCCGAGGGGGCTGGCAATCAGCCCCAGCATTTT,TRBJ1-5,TRBV5-1,TRBD1,15,.
CASSQDPGSSVYNEQFF,TGCGCCAGCAGCCAAGACCCCGGCTCTAGCGTCTACAATGAGCAGTTCTTC,TRBJ2-1,TRBV4-3,.,17,.
CASKVIGQYSNQPQHF,TGTGCCAGCAAGGTAATCGGTCAATATAGCAATCAGCCCCAGCATTTT,TRBJ1-5,TRBV6-4,.,16,few
CASSTGVPTEAFF,TGTGCCAGCAGTACAGGGGTTCCCACTGAAGCTTTCTTT,TRBJ1-1,TRBV28,TRBD1,13,few
CATRRGTLSNQPQHF,TGTGCCACCCGACGGGGGACACTTAGCAATCAGCCCCAGCATTTT,TRBJ1-5,TRBV28,.,15,.
CASSVGLAGYEQYF,TGTGCCAGCAGCGTAGGCCTAGCGGGCTACGAGCAGTACTTC,TRBJ2-7,TRBV9,TRBD2,14,.
CATAVYEQYF,TGTGCCACCGCTGTCTACGAGCAGTACTTC,TRBJ2-7,TRBV6-6,.,10,few
CASRKEMNTEAFF,TGTGCCAGCAGAAAGGAAATGAACACTGAAGCTTTCTTT,TRBJ1-1,TRBV2,.,13,.
CASIPFGWGKEYGYTF,TGTGCCAGTATCCCCTTCGGGTGGGGGAAGGAGTATGGCTACACCTTC,TRBJ1-2,TRBV19,.,16,.
CAWSVRGLGGNTIYF,TGTGCCTGGAGTGTCAGGGGGCTAGGTGGAAACACCATATATTTT,TRBJ1-3,TRBV30,TRBD1,15,.
CASSQGRDPGYGYTF,TGCGCCAGCAGCCAAGGACGGGATCCGGGCTATGGCTACACCTTC,TRBJ1-2,TRBV4-3,.,15,.
CASSLGASGKGELFF,TGTGCCAGCAGCTTAGGCGCTAGCGGGAAGGGGGAGCTGTTTTTT,TRBJ2-2,TRBV7-2,TRBD2,15,.
CASSRGTESNQPQHF,TGTGCCAGCAGCCGCGGGACGGAGAGCAATCAGCCCCAGCATTTT,TRBJ1-5,TRBV9,.,15,few
CAYGGGSGNTIYF,TGTGCCTACGGCGGGGGCTCTGGAAACACCATATATTTT,TRBJ1-3,TRBV10-3,.,13,few
CASSPTGTSSQPQHF,TGTGCCAGCAGCCCCACCGGGACCTCTTCCCAGCCCCAGCATTTT,TRBJ1-5,TRBV7-3,.,15,few
CSVGGLLDEQYF,TGCAGCGTAGGGGGACTTCTGGACGAGCAGTACTTC,TRBJ2-7,TRBV29-1,.,12,few
CSIDRGSYGYTF,TGCAGCATCGACCGGGGGTCCTATGGCTACACCTTC,TRBJ1-2,TRBV29-1,.,12,.
CASSSRDTYNEQFF,TGTGCCAGCAGCTCTCGGGACACCTACAATGAGCAGTTCTTC,TRBJ2-1,TRBV5-4,.,14,few
CASSSGLLNTGELFF,TGTGCCAGCAGCTCGGGACTACTGAACACCGGGGAGCTGTTTTTT,TRBJ2-2,TRBV5-4,TRBD2,15,few
CASSLASRGNQPQHF,TGTGCCAGCAGCTTAGCTTCCAGGGGGAATCAGCCCCAGCATTTT,TRBJ1-5,TRBV7-9,TRBD1,15,few
CSVGSAGGYNEQFF,TGCAGCGTTGGGTCCGCGGGCGGATACAATGAGCAGTTCTTC,TRBJ2-1,TRBV29-1,.,14,few
CASSLTITSGRGELFF,TGTGCCAGCAGCTTGACGATAACTAGCGGTAGAGGGGAGCTGTTTTTT,TRBJ2-2,TRBV5-4,TRBD2,16,.
CASKRLAGGPGYEQYF,TGTGCCAGTAAACGTCTAGCGGGAGGGCCTGGTTACGAGCAGTACTTC,TRBJ2-7,TRBV19,TRBD2,16,.
CASNIGLLMFYGYTF,TGTGCCAGCAACATTGGACTGCTTATGTTCTATGGCTACACCTTC,TRBJ1-2,TRBV6-5,.,15,.
CASSGADISGEQYF,TGTGCCAGCAGCGGGGCAGACATTTCGGGCGAGCAGTACTTC,TRBJ2-7,TRBV6-5,.,14,few
CAISESLFGDRQFYGYTF,TGTGCCATCAGTGAGTCTCTCTTCGGGGACAGGCAATTCTATGGCTACACCTTC,TRBJ1-2,TRBV10-3,TRBD1,18,few
CASSLSPQETQYF,TGTGCCAGCAGCTTATCTCCTCAAGAGACCCAGTACTTC,TRBJ2-5,TRBV7-2,.,13,few
CASSPSGSSYEQYF,TGTGCCAGCAGCCCGAGCGGGAGCTCCTACGAGCAGTACTTC,TRBJ2-7,TRBV28,TRBD2,14,.
CASSKTRDRGDDEQFF,TGTGCCAGCAGCAAGACCCGGGACAGGGGAGACGATGAGCAGTTCTTC,TRBJ2-1,TRBV21-1,.,16,.
CASSGASEGIQYF,TGTGCCAGCAGTGGTGCCTCGGAGGGCATTCAGTACTTC,TRBJ2-4,TRBV2,.,13,many
CASSTGDRVATDTQYF,TGTGCCAGTAGTACTGGGGACAGGGTTGCCACAGATACGCAGTATTTT,TRBJ2-3,TRBV19,TRBD1,16,.
CASSPVPGADTQYF,TGTGCCAGCAGCCCCGTCCCAGGGGCAGATACGCAGTATTTT,TRBJ2-3,TRBV7-3,.,14,few
CASSQLLTGTSRNEQFF,TGTGCCAGCAGCCAACTGCTCACCGGGACTAGTCGTAATGAGCAGTTCTTC,TRBJ2-1,TRBV14,TRBD2,17,few
CASSLGAGQETQYF,TGTGCCAGCAGCTTGGGTGCGGGTCAAGAGACCCAGTACTTC,TRBJ2-5,TRBV7-2,.,14,few
CASSIASIANTEAFF,TGTGCCAGTAGTATAGCCTCAATAGCGAACACTGAAGCTTTCTTT,TRBJ1-1,TRBV19,.,15,.
CASSFSKRDGLYGYTF,TGCGCCAGCAGCTTCTCTAAAAGGGACGGACTCTATGGCTACACCTTC,TRBJ1-2,TRBV5-1,.,16,.
CSVVFGAGTKNIQYF,TGCAGCGTTGTATTTGGGGCAGGGACCAAAAACATTCAGTACTTC,TRBJ2-4,TRBV29-1,.,15,.
CASSLRPGQEARSPLHF,TGCGCCAGCAGCCTGCGCCCAGGACAGGAGGCAAGGTCACCCCTCCACTTT,TRBJ1-6,TRBV4-1,TRBD1,17,few
CSVEEDRGRVRF,TGCAGCGTTGAGGAGGACAGGGGCAGGGTTAGGTTC,TRBJ2-7,TRBV29-1,TRBD1,12,few
CASSRDGIYEQYF,TGCGCCAGCAGTCGGGACGGAATCTACGAGCAGTACTTC,TRBJ2-7,TRBV5-1,.,13,few
CASSQVVDRMRGYTF,TGCGCCAGCAGCCAAGTTGTGGACAGGATGCGTGGCTACACCTTC,TRBJ1-2,TRBV4-1,TRBD1,15,few
CASSLGSSYGYTF,TGTGCCAGCAGCTTAGGGTCCAGCTATGGCTACACCTTC,TRBJ1-2,TRBV7-9,.,13,few
CASSRDREGQPQHF,TGTGCCAGCAGCCGGGACAGGGAGGGTCAGCCCCAGCATTTT,TRBJ1-5,TRBV2,TRBD1,14,few
CAIIGTAMAFF,TGTGCCATCATTGGGACAGCCATGGCTTTCTTT,TRBJ1-1,TRBV10-3,TRBD1,11,.
CASSPVRGLGGKNTEAFF,TGTGCCAGCAGCCCCGTCAGAGGGTTGGGTGGGAAGAACACTGAAGCTTTCTTT,TRBJ1-1,TRBV7-2,.,18,once
CSANIGREQFF,TGCAGTGCTAACATTGGCCGGGAGCAGTTCTTC,TRBJ2-1,TRBV20-1,.,11,.